This note documents a single T cell receptor (beta chain) sequence. The CDR3 consists of 16 residues. Germline CDR1 is SEHNR and CDR2 is FQNEAQ (reference sequence). With V trimmed by 4 bases and J by 5 bases, 12 bases remained unmatched. This specimen comes from a study of PD-L1 blockade in urothelial cancer. Study-level background: Each blood sample yielded a median of 141,255 T cells.

The assay was immunoSEQ multiplex PCR, and TCRdb's table has in-frame clones only and misses some. The repertoire holds tens of thousands of clones, with about 89% as singletons. Stated time point: peripheral blood 6 weeks after treatment start. The TCR was taken from a man in his 70s with urothelial cancer. The sequences come from PBMCs, collected around atezolizumab (anti-PD-L1) treatment. The chain has TRBV7-9 and TRBJ2-7; 9 nucleotides line up with TRBD1. The CDR3 reads CASSSRPGQGFNEQYF. The CDR3 DNA reads as TGTGCCAGCAGCTCTCGACCGGGACAGGGATTTAACGAGCAGTACTTC.